This T cell receptor (beta chain) was sequenced in a study of vaccination and CD4 T cells after COVID-19 (dated by TCRdb to the early 2020s). With respect to the entire study: Convalescent patients had a positive SARS-CoV-2 result on nasal swab PCR, and of these patients, nine had mild disease and one had severe disease. In the convalescent cohort there were six males and four females, among whom were two Hispanic individuals, seven Caucasians, two Asians and one multiracial person. Two doses of either the Pfizer-BioNTech BNT162b2 vaccine (n=8) or the Moderna mRNA-1273 vaccine (n=2) were administered to participants. Post-COVID blood samples from convalescent patients were collected a median of 101 days after diagnosis, with a range of about 35 to 161 days. Post-vaccine blood samples were taken a median of 72 days after the second vaccine dose, with a range of about 12 to 250 days. Culture stimuli were overlapping spike peptide pools from SARS-CoV-2 and from the common cold coronaviruses HCoV-NL63, HCoV-OC43 and HCoV-229E. In control cultures, a CEFX viral epitope pool was used as positive control, an HIV-1 Nef peptide pool was used as negative control, or no peptide was added. In around 9 COVID-19 convalescent patients and a few infection-naive healthy vaccine recipients, researchers compared the spike-specific CD4+ TCR repertoire from before mRNA vaccination with the repertoire from after. The paper's findings and limits, for the study overall: In convalescent patients, a median around 83% of post-vaccine SARS-CoV-2-reactive clones were detected only after vaccination, and vaccine-specific priming was suggested by this finding. The study included relatively few convalescent patients and did not analyze early timepoints after natural infection. An increase in the median number of SARS-CoV-2-reactive clonotypes from approximately 23 after infection to some 38 after vaccination was observed, but the change was not found to be significant. Of the vaccine-specific clones in convalescent patients, 304 of 307, or nearly all, reacted only to SARS-CoV-2 spike and did not cross-react with common cold coronaviruses.

Libraries were prepared through PCR. DNA from cultured CD4+ T cells was subjected to TCR sequencing with the Oncomine TCR Beta short-read assay at the Johns Hopkins FTIC core. The QIAamp micro DNA kit was used to extract genomic DNA from the cultured CD4+ T cells. Oncomine TCR Beta libraries from cultured CD4+ T cells were pooled using unique dual indexes and sequenced on an Illumina iSeq 100. Regarding the original processing steps: Non-productive sequences were removed, and CDR3s that did not start with C, did not end with F or W, or were shorter than 7 amino acids were discarded. The MANAFEST web application identified antigen-specific clonotypes by comparing peptide-stimulated wells against reference wells and other culture wells. To be called positive, a clone needed an FDR below 0.05, an odds ratio above 5, and a productive frequency above 0.1% in at least two of three replicate wells. Cross-reactive clonotypes were defined as significantly expanded in both SARS-CoV-2 spike wells and at least one common cold coronavirus spike condition. CDR3 homology was assessed with Levenshtein distances (stringdist) and unrooted phylogenetic trees (ape) in R version 3.6.1. TCRdb passed the public sequencing reads through fastp at Q25 and MiXCR, retaining productive beta sequences. Records with the same CDR3 protein are collapsed into one entry carrying the most frequent genes and DNA. TCRdb, not the original authors, processed these V and J calls. The sample table lists around 10,000 distinct CDR3 sequences, about three fifths of them with a count of one. Of the sample, 21% falls within the top ten clones.

About this clonotype: The specificity of this receptor is unknown. Base qualities were left out, and no much larger clone turns up one base away.

Clipping removes 6 bases from V and 4 bases from J, with 8 as the unmatched junction base count. CDR1 is given as MNHNS and CDR2 as SASEGT, both from the germline V gene. Measured from the cysteine to the phenylalanine, the CDR3 is 14 residues long. The DNA shown is the 42-base CDR3, in frame from base 1. The sample's treatment or condition, from its label and the paper: roughly nine-day PBMC culture with coronavirus spike peptide pools or control peptides (ViraFEST assay). The ViraFEST assay, used in the study, expanded antigen-specific T cells with peptide pools and then identified the expanded clonotypes through TCR sequencing. Positive SARS-CoV-2 PCR tests in the convalescent patients dated from March to December 2020, before Alpha, Beta and Delta variants emerged in the United States. Each well held 2.2 million or so PBMCs cultured in IMDM containing roughly 5% human AB serum and approximately 9.8 IU/ml IL-2, with roughly 10 ug/ml peptide pools added. On days 3 and 7, half of the culture medium was replaced with fresh IL-2-containing medium. After ten to eleven days of culture, CD4+ T cells were isolated by negative selection using the EasySep CD4+ T cell isolation kit. PBMCs were separated from whole blood using Ficoll-Paque Plus gradient centrifugation and then either used fresh or cryopreserved at -140C. Culture conditions were generally each tested in triplicate wells.

Source material: CD4+ T cells from blood, cultured in vitro. This sequence uses TRBV6-1 and TRBJ1-2; 7 central bases correspond to TRBD1. The TCR was taken from a human donor who had recovered from COVID-19. The DNA is TGTGCCAGCAGAAAGGGGGCCTCTAGCTATGGCTACACCTTC. The resulting protein is CASRKGASSYGYTF.